This T cell receptor beta chain was identified during a study of blood T cells in healthy people across ages. The CDR3 has 17 residues. A second PCR of about 6 to 12 cycles used a sample-barcoded 5' primer and a J-beta primer mix. TCRdb used MiXCR to reprocess the 5' RACE reads, holding one entry per CDR3 protein. The sample includes around 1,500,000 distinct CDR3 sequences, around two fifths of them seen just once. Study-wide results and caveats: One million T cells yielded diversity estimates that were considered underestimates. The long-lived group displayed more naive CD4+ cells, plus higher diversity, than the aged donors did. Donor CMV status was unknown, possibly confounding expanded clonotype changes.

With respect to this clonotype: The antigen is unknown.

Specimen: blood. The chain is built from TRBV21-1 and TRBJ2-1; the table names TRBD1, a call not compared with the DNA. TRBV21-1 is recorded as a pseudogene. This clonotype was obtained from a woman under 30 in good health. The chain's CDR3 is CASSRPRAGEGRNEQFF. Written as DNA, the CDR3 is TGTGCCAGCAGCAGACCAAGGGCAGGGGAAGGTCGAAATGAGCAGTTCTTC.